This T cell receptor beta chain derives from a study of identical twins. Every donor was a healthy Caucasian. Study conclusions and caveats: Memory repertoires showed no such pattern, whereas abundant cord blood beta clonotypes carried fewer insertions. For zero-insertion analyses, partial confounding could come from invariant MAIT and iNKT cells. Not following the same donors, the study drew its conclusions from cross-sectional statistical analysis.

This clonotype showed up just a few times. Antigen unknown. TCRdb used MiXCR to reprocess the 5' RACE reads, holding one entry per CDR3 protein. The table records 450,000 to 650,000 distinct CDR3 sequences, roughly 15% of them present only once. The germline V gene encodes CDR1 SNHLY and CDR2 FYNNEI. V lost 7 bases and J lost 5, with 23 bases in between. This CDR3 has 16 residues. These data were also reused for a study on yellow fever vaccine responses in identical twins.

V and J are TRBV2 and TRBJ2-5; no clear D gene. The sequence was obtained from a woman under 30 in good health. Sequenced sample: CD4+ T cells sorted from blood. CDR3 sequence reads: CASNVLGQALSETQYF. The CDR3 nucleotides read TGTGCCAGCAACGTGCTGGGCCAGGCTCTCTCGGAGACCCAGTACTTC.